The rows below give T cell receptor beta chains drawn from one sample of a study of beta chain features in type 1 diabetes. The assay was immunoSEQ multiplex PCR, and TCRdb's table has in-frame clones only and misses some. The sample records around 240,000 clones, roughly 70% being singletons. Input material: naive CD4+ T cells from blood. The receptors stem from a man aged 25 to 45 in good health. Both conserved end residues are part of each CDR3.

>TRBJ2-5|TRBV7-2
CASSPRLAGETQYF
>TRBJ1-2|TRBV29-1
CSVYTANYGYTF
>TRBJ1-5|TRBV30
CAWSVPAGTQPQHF
>TRBJ2-3|TRBV30
CAWSYSGVLADTQYF
>TRBJ2-3|TRBV7-6
CASSPASYGTDTQYF
>TRBJ2-1|TRBV11-2
CASSLVALGLGYNEQFF
>TRBJ2-1|TRBV29-1
CSVLLRGGAYNEQFF
>TRBJ2-4|TRBV7-2
CASSTTSVLAKNIQYF
>TRBJ2-2|TRBV29-1
CSVEPFGLAGRTGELFF
>TRBJ2-3|TRBV5-1
CASSLSRDTSGSSDTQYF
>TRBJ2-5|TRBV5-6
CASSTGLETQYF
>TRBJ1-2|TRBV21-1
CASSNPRGLNYGYTF
>TRBJ2-7|TRBV29-1
CSVETGDRVQYEQYF
>TRBJ2-5|TRBV11-2
CASSKGVRETQYF
>TRBJ2-1|TRBV29-1
CSVEGSLAGVDEQFF
>TRBJ2-5|TRBV25-1
CASSGLQETQYF
>TRBJ1-2|TRBV29-1
CSASARGHGYTF
>TRBJ2-3|TRBV29-1
CSVEEGFTDTQYF
>TRBJ2-7|TRBV28
CASSPGLAAAYEQYF
>TRBJ1-2|TRBV19
CASSIGDYGYTF
>TRBJ1-2|TRBV30
CAWSITGGSSGYTF
>TRBJ1-1|TRBV2
CASSLREGGTEAFF
>TRBJ2-1|TRBV7-8
CASEGLENNEQFF
>TRBJ2-7|TRBV5-1
CASSLSESYEQYF
>TRBJ2-5|TRBV9
CASSARLAGVETQYF
>TRBJ2-3|TRBV2
CASSEHDPFTDTQYF
>TRBJ2-3|TRBV7-2
CASSPRSGRKSDTQYF
>TRBJ1-5|TRBV2
CASAGRPSQPQHF
>TRBJ2-2|TRBV30
CAWRAMVGGTGELFF
>TRBJ1-1|TRBV30
CAWSVNTEAFF
>TRBJ2-3|TRBV30
CAWSVLVNTQYF
>TRBJ2-7|TRBV7-6
CASSNTEYHEQYF
>TRBJ2-5|TRBV10-3
CAISSGPSGGETQYF
>TRBJ2-7|TRBV10-3
CAISVNMGYEQYF
>TRBJ1-1|TRBV30
CAWGLGQGGAEAFF
>TRBJ1-5|TRBV30
CAWRGQGDNQPQHF
>TRBJ2-7|TRBV30
CAWNRDKTYEQYF
>TRBJ2-7|TRBV7-2
CASSLIAGSSYEQYF
>TRBJ1-3|TRBV30
CALRRLGNTIYF
>TRBJ2-4|TRBV2
CASSLVGGQNIQYF
>TRBJ2-3|TRBV30
CACGSTSSSTDTQYF
>TRBJ2-5|TRBV9
CASSVGQGTETQYF
>TRBJ1-6|TRBV7-9
CASSQQTDTPLHF
>TRBJ2-6|TRBV7-9
CASSIPGEPNGANVLTF
>TRBJ2-7|TRBV6-5
CASSRGGSAHEQYF
>TRBJ2-6|TRBV25-1
CASSDYGVSGANVLTF
>TRBJ2-4|TRBV11-2
CASSLDPLNIQYF
>TRBJ2-3|TRBV7-2
CASRDRVPDTQYF
>TRBJ2-3|TRBV30
CAGTRTGRMGQYF
>TRBJ2-1|TRBV30
CAWSVGSGYNEQFF
>TRBJ1-2|TRBV7-9
CASSLQDGYTF
>TRBJ2-1|TRBV5-1
CASSFGDNEQFF
>TRBJ1-2|TRBV28
CASSLSPGFDYGYTF
>TRBJ2-5|TRBV29-1
CSVPAFQDTQETQYF
>TRBJ1-5|TRBV29-1
CSVSTGNSNQPQHF